Listed below are T cell receptor beta chains from one sample, sequenced in a study of shared clonotypes between healthy human individuals. Repertoires were generated with immunoSEQ multiplex PCR, while TCRdb's copy carries only in-frame clones and drops some. The sample has about 2.4 million clones, around 94% seen once. Material: naive CD4+ T cells sorted from blood. The source is a man aged 18 to 30 in good health. The CDR3 runs from the conserved cysteine through the conserved F or W. A D gene is named only where the DNA matches it firmly. Clone size appears in some rows only: once, few, many, or a class for an expanded clone.

D	size	V	J	CDR3	DNA
TRBD2	.	TRBV7-9	TRBJ2-1	CASSLSGGADEQFF	TGTGCCAGCAGCTTGAGCGGGGGGGCGGATGAGCAGTTCTTC
.	.	TRBV5-1	TRBJ2-5	CASSLAGLPRETQYF	TGCGCCAGCAGCTTGGCGGGTCTCCCCCGGGAGACCCAGTACTTC
.	.	TRBV30	TRBJ2-7	CAWRPFTGEQYF	TGTGCCTGGAGACCATTTACGGGGGAGCAGTACTTC
.	.	TRBV10-3	TRBJ2-3	CAIAWGDTQYF	TGTGCCATCGCCTGGGGAGATACGCAGTATTTT
.	.	TRBV6-1	TRBJ1-1	CASSVRRDTEAFF	TGTGCCAGCAGCGTAAGGAGGGACACTGAAGCTTTCTTT
.	.	TRBV28	TRBJ1-2	CASSFGYTF	TGTGCCAGCAGTTTTGGCTACACCTTC
TRBD1	.	TRBV5-6	TRBJ2-2	CASSPLARGYTGELFF	TGTGCCAGCAGCCCCCTGGCCAGGGGGTACACCGGGGAGCTGTTTTTT
TRBD1	.	TRBV7-8	TRBJ2-2	CASSTRTGNVGELFF	TGTGCCAGCAGCACACGGACAGGGAATGTCGGGGAGCTGTTTTTT
TRBD1	few	TRBV28	TRBJ1-1	CASSLGQGSTEAFF	TGTGCCAGCAGTCTCGGACAGGGATCGACTGAAGCTTTCTTT
TRBD1	.	TRBV4-1	TRBJ2-2	CASSPRVPSTGVSGTGELFF	TGCGCCAGCAGCCCGCGTGTTCCTTCTACAGGGGTAAGCGGCACCGGGGAGCTGTTTTTT